The 21 T cell receptor beta chains presented below share a single source sample, sequenced in a study of radiation and T cells in renal cell carcinoma. Documented time point: baseline pretreatment blood. The treatment denotes: 15 Gy SBRT to primary tumor, nephrectomy 4 weeks later. Some clones are missing from TCRdb's copy, which holds only in-frame ones; the method was immunoSEQ multiplex PCR. This sample has 140,000 to 150,000 clones, with 88% found just once. This sample comprised blood, obtained from a patient whose treatment included radiotherapy and nephrectomy. These receptors originate from a woman in her sixties or seventies with renal cell carcinoma.

The J gene is TRBJ2-2, the V gene TRBV28; TRBD2 matches at 7 bases. Trimming at V came to 9 bases and at J to 5 bases, leaving 9 bases not matched to a gene. Germline V gene sequence: CDR1 MDHEN, CDR2 SYDVKM. CDR3 size: 14 residues. The CDR3 spells CASVGAGVTGELFF. The DNA for the CDR3 is TGTGCCAGTGTAGGGGCGGGGGTTACCGGGGAGCTGTTTTTT.

This chain uses TRBV5-6 with TRBJ2-5; the match to TRBD1 covers 7 bases. The CDR3 runs 14 residues. CDR1 is SGHDT and CDR2 is YYEEEE in the germline V gene. V was pared by 4 bases and J by 2 bases, with 5 bases of the junction left unmatched. CDR3 sequence reads: CASSATGQQETQYF. CDR3 DNA sequence: TGTGCCAGCAGCGCCACGGGACAGCAAGAGACCCAGTACTTC.

The chain recombines TRBV7-9 with TRBJ1-1, with D unclear. Germline values: CDR1 SEHNR, CDR2 FQNEAQ (reference sequence). Trimming took off 7 bases at V and 7 bases at J, with 13 bases between the two ends. The CDR3 consists of 12 residues. DNA for the CDR3: TGTGCCAGCACCTCTGGACGAAGTGAAGCTTTCTTT. Translated, it gives CASTSGRSEAFF.

This clone was detected a few times. The rearrangement uses TRBV11-1 and TRBJ1-2, with D possibly TRBD1 on 5 matching bases. CDR3 length equals 13 residues. The V end was cut by 5 bases, the J end by 8 bases, with 15 bases between. Germline CDR1 reads SGHAT; CDR2 reads FQDESV (reference sequence). As DNA, the CDR3 is TGTGCCAGCAGCCCTTCCCCGGGACTCGGCTACACCTTC. It encodes CASSPSPGLGYTF.

This clone was seen once. This chain links TRBV29-1 with TRBJ2-1; 12 bases fit TRBD1. V gave up 5 bases and J gave up 4 bases; unmatched junction bases: 12. CDR3 length equals 17 residues. Germline V lookup: CDR1 SQVTM, CDR2 ANQGSEA. The CDR3 here is CSVTRSPGQGAYNEQFF. The CDR3 bases are TGCAGCGTTACACGATCACCGGGACAGGGGGCTTACAATGAGCAGTTCTTC.

This clone was seen just once. V and J are TRBV6-5 and TRBJ1-1; no firm D call. This CDR3 contains 12 residues. The germline V gene has CDR1 MNHEY and CDR2 SVGAGI. Trimming took 6 bases from V and 3 from J, leaving 8 bases between them. CDR3 loop: CASSRQYTEAFF. DNA of the CDR3: TGTGCCAGCAGCCGCCAATACACTGAAGCTTTCTTT.

V and J are TRBV18 and TRBJ1-2; D remains ambiguous. There are 13 residues in the CDR3. V was shortened by 3 bases and J by 8 bases, with 13 bases between the two germline ends. The germline V gene encodes CDR1 KGHSH and CDR2 LQKENI. CDR3 bases: TGTGCCAGCTCACCGCCCAAAGGCGGCGGCTACACCTTC. It translates to CASSPPKGGGYTF.

This clone was seen a single time. This chain uses TRBV5-1 with TRBJ1-1, with a possible D match to TRBD1 (6 bases). V shed 3 bases and J shed 4 bases, with 16 bases lying between them. Per germline, CDR1 SGHRS and CDR2 YFSETQ. The CDR3 is 15 residues long. CDR3 loop: CASSSPDSAVTEAFF. The DNA of the CDR3 is TGCGCCAGCAGCTCCCCGGACAGTGCAGTCACTGAAGCTTTCTTT.

The chain combines TRBV27 with TRBJ2-7; 8 nucleotides match TRBD2. Germline V CDR1 and CDR2: MNHEY, SMNVEV (reference sequence). This CDR3 has 15 residues. V lost 6 bases and J lost 0; bases outside the gene matches: 7. CDR3 nucleotide sequence: TGTGCCAGCAGAGAAATAGCGGGGAGCTCCTACGAGCAGTACTTC. It translates to CASREIAGSSYEQYF.

The chain couples TRBV28 to TRBJ2-3; the match to TRBD1 covers 7 bases. Per germline, CDR1 MDHEN and CDR2 SYDVKM. CDR3 length: 15 residues. The V gene end was trimmed by 4 bases and the J gene end by 6 bases; junction bases not matched to a gene: 10. CDR3: CASSSGLKGADTQYF. CDR3 DNA sequence: TGTGCCAGCAGTTCTGGCCTAAAGGGGGCGGATACGCAGTATTTT. The complete variable domain, with remaining parts taken from reference TRBV28 and TRBJ2-3, reads DVKVTQSSRYLVKRTGEKVFLECVQDMDHENMFWYRQDPGLGLRLIYFSYDVKMKEKGDIPEGYSVSREKKERFSLILESASTNQTSMYLCASSSGLKGADTQYFGPGTRLTVL.

The J gene is TRBJ1-4, the V gene TRBV28; 11 nucleotides line up with TRBD1. Germline CDR1 reads MDHEN; CDR2 reads SYDVKM. Trimming at V came to 0 bases and at J to 10 bases, leaving 7 bases not matched to a gene. This CDR3 has 16 residues. The CDR3 DNA reads TGTGCCAGCAGTTTATGGGAGGGACAGGGGGATGGAAAACTGTTTTTT. It is translated as CASSLWEGQGDGKLFF.

This clone was picked up one time. The chain recombines TRBV5-4 with TRBJ1-2; D not certain. This CDR3 has 15 amino acids. The germline V gene has CDR1 SGHNT and CDR2 YYREEE (reference sequence). V was trimmed by 0 bases and J by 1 base, leaving 10 bases between them. In DNA, the CDR3 is TGTGCCAGCAGCTTGGGGGGTCAGGATAACTATGGCTACACCTTC. This translates into CASSLGGQDNYGYTF.

The chain employs TRBV9 and TRBJ2-6; D possibly corresponds to TRBD2 (7 bases). CDR3 length equals 16 residues. The germline V and J ends were trimmed by 4 bases and 2 bases, with 13 bases remaining between them. Germline V gene sequence: CDR1 SGDLS, CDR2 YYNGEE. CDR3 sequence reads: CASSTPGGPGANVLTF. The CDR3 DNA reads as TGTGCCAGCAGCACCCCGGGGGGCCCTGGGGCCAACGTCCTGACTTTC.

The chain couples TRBV4-1 to TRBJ1-5, with D hard to call. The CDR3 spans 16 residues. The V gene lost 4 bases and the J gene lost 0 bases, with 13 bases spanning the gap. CDR1 MGHRA and CDR2 YSYEKL come from the germline V gene. CDR3 protein: CASSPIPGDSNQPQHF. In DNA, the CDR3 is TGCGCCAGCAGCCCCATCCCCGGGGATAGCAATCAGCCCCAGCATTTT.

The genes are TRBV6-1 and TRBJ1-2; tentative D call: TRBD1 (6 bases). The CDR3 is 15 residues long. Trimming cost V 6 bases and J 2 bases, with 16 bases left between them. The germline gives CDR1 MNHNS, CDR2 SASEGT. CDR3 protein: CASRPRQDSNYGYTF. CDR3 in DNA: TGTGCCAGCAGGCCGAGACAGGACTCAAACTATGGCTACACCTTC.

The chain recombines TRBV2 with TRBJ1-2; possibly TRBD1 for D (5 bases). The CDR3 is 17 residues long. CDR1 and CDR2 from the germline V gene are SNHLY and FYNNEI. Trimming removed 2 bases at V and 8 bases at J, with 24 bases between. The CDR3 sequence is CASSERMRPGRLGGYTF. DNA of the CDR3: TGTGCCAGCAGTGAAAGGATGAGGCCAGGGCGGTTGGGAGGCTACACCTTC.

The chain links TRBV14 to TRBJ2-5; D is possibly TRBD1 or TRBD2 (5 bases each). This CDR3 spans 15 amino acids. V lost 3 bases to trimming and J lost 3 bases, with 14 bases between them. CDR1 SGHDN and CDR2 FVKESK come from the germline V gene. The CDR3 region has the DNA TGTGCCAGCAGCCATGGGGGAAAAGGGAAAGAGACCCAGTACTTC. Translating it yields CASSHGGKGKETQYF.

J is TRBJ2-5 and V is TRBV30, with D possibly matching TRBD1 (6 bases). The end of the DNA is better explained by TRBJ2-7, so the J call may be wrong. The V gene's germline CDR1 is GTSNPN and CDR2 SVGIG (reference sequence). The CDR3 covers 12 residues. In DNA form, the CDR3 reads TGTGCCTGGAAAAAACAGGGCTACGAGCAGTACTTC. It specifies CAWKKQGYEQYF.

The J gene is TRBJ2-7, the V gene TRBV10-3; D not resolved. CDR1 and CDR2 from the germline V gene are ENHRY and SYGVKD. Trimming took 8 bases from V and 2 from J, leaving 13 bases between them. This CDR3 spans 13 amino acids. The CDR3 nucleotides are TGTGCCATCCACAGCCAGGTTACCTACGAGCAGTACTTC. Translation gives CAIHSQVTYEQYF.

In nucleotides, the CDR3 is TGTGCCAGCAGTACCTCACAGGGCTATGAGCAGTTCTTC. The encoded protein is CASSTSQGYEQFF. This chain uses TRBV6-6 with TRBJ2-1; D may be TRBD1 (6 bases). Germline CDR1 is MNHNY and CDR2 is SVGAGI (reference sequence). V was cut by 5 bases and J by 8 bases, with 13 bases left in between. The CDR3 totals 13 residues.

The rearrangement links TRBV6-6 to TRBJ1-2; D remains unclear. CDR3 size: 11 residues. V shed 6 bases and J shed 6 bases, with 8 bases lying between them. Germline CDR1 is MNHNY and CDR2 is SVGAGI (reference sequence). CDR3 loop: CASSIIDGYTF. DNA of the CDR3: TGTGCCAGCAGCATAATAGATGGCTACACCTTC.